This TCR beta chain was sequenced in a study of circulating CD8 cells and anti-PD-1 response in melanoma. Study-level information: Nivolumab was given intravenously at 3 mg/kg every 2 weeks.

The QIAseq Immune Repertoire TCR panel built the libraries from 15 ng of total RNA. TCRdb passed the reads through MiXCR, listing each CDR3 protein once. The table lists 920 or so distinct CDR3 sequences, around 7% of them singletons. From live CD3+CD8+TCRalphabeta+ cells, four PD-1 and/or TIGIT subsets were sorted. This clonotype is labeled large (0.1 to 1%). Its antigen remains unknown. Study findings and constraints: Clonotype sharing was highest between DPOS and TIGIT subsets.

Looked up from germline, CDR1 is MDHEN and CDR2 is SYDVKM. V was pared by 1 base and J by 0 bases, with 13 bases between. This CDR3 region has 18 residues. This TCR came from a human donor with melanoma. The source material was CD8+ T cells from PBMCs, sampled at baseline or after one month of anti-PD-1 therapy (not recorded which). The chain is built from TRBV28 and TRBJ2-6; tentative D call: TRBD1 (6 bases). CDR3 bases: TGTGCCAGCAGTTTATTGGACAGTTCAAGCTCTGGGGCCAACGTCCTGACTTTC. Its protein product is CASSLLDSSSSGANVLTF. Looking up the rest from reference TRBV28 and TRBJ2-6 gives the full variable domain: DVKVTQSSRYLVKRTGEKVFLECVQDMDHENMFWYRQDPGLGLRLIYFSYDVKMKEKGDIPEGYSVSREKKERFSLILESASTNQTSMYLCASSLLDSSSSGANVLTFGAGSRLTVL.